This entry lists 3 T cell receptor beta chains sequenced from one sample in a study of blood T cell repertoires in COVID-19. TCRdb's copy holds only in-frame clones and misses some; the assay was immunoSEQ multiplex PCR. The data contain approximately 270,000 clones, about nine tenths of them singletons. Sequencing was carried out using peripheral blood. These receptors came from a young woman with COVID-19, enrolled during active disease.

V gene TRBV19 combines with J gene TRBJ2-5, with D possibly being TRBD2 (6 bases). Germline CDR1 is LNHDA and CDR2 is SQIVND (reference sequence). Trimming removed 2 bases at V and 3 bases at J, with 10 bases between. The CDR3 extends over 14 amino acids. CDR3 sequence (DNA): TGTGCCAGTAGTATACGGCGGGGTGAAGAGACCCAGTACTTC. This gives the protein CASSIRRGEETQYF.

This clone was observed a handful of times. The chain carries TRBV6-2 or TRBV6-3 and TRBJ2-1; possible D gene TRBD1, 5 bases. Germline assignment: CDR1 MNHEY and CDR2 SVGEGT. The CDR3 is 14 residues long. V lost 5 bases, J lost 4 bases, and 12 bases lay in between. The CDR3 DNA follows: TGTGCCAGCAGTCGACAGATTCTGTACAATGAGCAGTTCTTC. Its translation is CASSRQILYNEQFF.

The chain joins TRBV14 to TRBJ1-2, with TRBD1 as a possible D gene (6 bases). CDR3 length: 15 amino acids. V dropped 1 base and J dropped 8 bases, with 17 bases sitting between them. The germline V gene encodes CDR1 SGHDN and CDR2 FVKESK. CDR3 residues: CASSQVWVTGTGYTF. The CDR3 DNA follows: TGTGCCAGCAGCCAAGTATGGGTTACAGGGACGGGCTACACCTTC. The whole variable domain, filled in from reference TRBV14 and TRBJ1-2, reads EAGVTQFPSHSVIEKGQTVTLRCDPISGHDNLYWYRRVMGKEIKFLLHFVKESKQDESGMPNNRFLAERTGGTYSTLKVQPAELEDSGVYFCASSQVWVTGTGYTFGSGTRLTVV.